This record concerns one T cell receptor (beta chain) sequence. This entry comes from a study of blood T cell repertoires in COVID-19. In the study overall: The study drew acute and convalescent COVID-19 samples from the United States, Italy and Spain. T cells, B-cell-depleted T cells, or PBMCs supplied cDNA or gDNA.

Germline V gene data show CDR1 as KGHSH and CDR2 as LQKENI. CDR3 size: 18 residues. Trimming cost V 4 bases and J 3 bases; bases outside gene matches: 15. Authors' processing steps: Reference gene primer amplification gave nucleated cell count estimates. TCRdb keeps only in-frame clones here, not all; method: immunoSEQ multiplex PCR. V and J calls and clone size come straight from that table; D and trimming were deduced from the DNA. The sample shows around 200,000 clones, 80% to 90% of them seen only once. Sequencing input: peripheral blood. This clonotype originated in a man aged 35-49 years with acute or convalescent COVID-19. The rearrangement links TRBV18 to TRBJ1-1, with 9 bases matching TRBD1. The CDR3 loop reads CASSLGTGYEGIDTEAFF. DNA of the CDR3: TGTGCCAGCTCACTCGGGACAGGGTACGAAGGGATCGACACTGAAGCTTTCTTT.